Sequencing of this T cell receptor beta chain was carried out in a study of cytomegalovirus exposure and HLA in healthy donors. The length of the CDR3 is 13 residues. Looked up from germline, CDR1 is MNHEY and CDR2 is SMNVEV (reference sequence). Trimming took off 6 bases at V and 3 bases at J, with 12 bases between the two ends. With 60 Vbeta and 13 Jbeta primers, the PCR was carried out. Profiling relied on immunoSEQ multiplex PCR, and the TCRdb table lists in-frame clones only, not all of them. Of some 120,000 clones in the sample, 75% were seen once. Donors showed nominal health when sampled, although they likely had unrecorded immune exposures.

The sequence derives from a woman aged 18-30 years in good health and CMV-seronegative. Sequenced: PBMCs. This rearrangement joins TRBV27 to TRBJ2-7, with D uncertain. The CDR3 spells CASRTAPGYEQYF. The CDR3 DNA follows: TGTGCCAGCAGGACGGCCCCGGGCTACGAGCAGTACTTC.